These 30 T cell receptor beta chains originate from one sample sequenced in a study of blood T cell repertoires in COVID-19. The protocol was immunoSEQ multiplex PCR, while the TCRdb copy is restricted to in-frame clones and leaves out a portion. The table includes some 86,000 clones, more than 85% detected once. The sequenced sample consisted of peripheral blood. The receptors derive from a human donor with active COVID-19. The donor label of this sample is uncertain.

The rearrangement links TRBV27 to TRBJ2-7, with TRBD2 matching over 7 bases. The CDR3 consists of 16 residues. V dropped 4 bases and J dropped 1; count of bases not matched to a gene: 10. In germline, CDR1 is MNHEY, CDR2 SMNVEV (reference sequence). CDR3 in amino acids: CASSSPDGLGSYEQYF. DNA for the CDR3: TGTGCCAGCAGTTCACCGGACGGACTAGGGTCCTACGAGCAGTACTTC.

The chain joins TRBV6-1 to TRBJ2-7; 11 bases line up with TRBD2. The V and J ends lost 4 bases and 0 bases, in that order; junction bases with no gene match: 5. From germline, CDR1 is MNHNS and CDR2 SASEGT. The CDR3 extends over 16 amino acids. For the CDR3, the DNA is TGTGCCAGCAGTGGAAATAGCGGGGGGGCCTCCTACGAGCAGTACTTC. This codes for CASSGNSGGASYEQYF.

This chain connects TRBV2 to TRBJ2-3; 8 bases line up with TRBD1. The germline V gene encodes CDR1 SNHLY and CDR2 FYNNEI. The J segment lost 5 bases and the V segment lost 5 bases, leaving 6 bases of the junction unmatched. CDR3 length: 14 amino acids. CDR3 coding DNA: TGTGCCAGCAGTTTACAGGGGGTGGGAGATACGCAGTATTTT. It codes for CASSLQGVGDTQYF.

The J gene is TRBJ1-1, the V gene TRBV5-1, with 7 nucleotides matching TRBD1. Germline assignment: CDR1 SGHRS and CDR2 YFSETQ. V trimming: 3 bases; J trimming: 3 bases; junction bases outside the gene matches: 8. The CDR3 sequence is 15 residues long. As DNA, the CDR3 is TGCGCCAGCAGCTATTCCAACAGGGGTGACACTGAAGCTTTCTTT. It translates to CASSYSNRGDTEAFF.

The chain uses TRBV21-1 and TRBJ1-4; whether TRBD1, the table's D call, matches the DNA was not checked. TRBV21-1 is listed as a pseudogene. The CDR3 has 13 residues. CDR3 in amino acids: CARQTATNEKLFF. The CDR3 nucleotides are TGTGCCAGACAGACCGCAACTAATGAAAAACTGTTTTTT.

As for this clone: The junction differs from germline at one of its ends, possibly a read error. This chain uses TRBV7-7 with TRBJ2-5; D perhaps matches TRBD2 (5 bases). In germline, CDR1 is SSHAT, CDR2 FNYEAQ (reference sequence). CDR3 length equals 14 residues. The CDR3: CASSFRPEAETQYF. As DNA, the CDR3 is TGTGCTAGCAGCTTTCGACCGGAGGCTGAGACCCAGTACTTC.

The sample holds one count of this clone. This chain uses TRBV2 with TRBJ2-1, with 9 bases fitting TRBD2. CDR1 is SNHLY and CDR2 is FYNNEI in the germline V gene. The CDR3 contains 15 residues. V lost 1 base to trimming and J lost 5 bases; unmatched junction nucleotides: 3. The CDR3 nucleotides are TGTGCCAGCAGTGAAGGGCTAGCGGGGAACAATGAGCAGTTCTTC. It yields the protein CASSEGLAGNNEQFF.

The V gene is TRBV10-1, the J gene TRBJ2-7; no reliable D call. The CDR3 is 14 residues long. Trimming took 2 bases from V and 3 from J, leaving 11 bases between them. The V gene's germline CDR1 is WNHNN and CDR2 SYGVQD (reference sequence). CDR3 residues: CASSESPPGYEQYF. CDR3 in DNA: TGCGCCAGCAGTGAGAGCCCCCCGGGCTACGAGCAGTACTTC.

This sequence joins TRBV21-1 and TRBJ1-3; TRBD1, the table's D call, was not compared with the DNA. TRBV21-1 is an annotated pseudogene. CDR3 length: 17 residues. The CDR3 sequence is CASHKGNPDTIGNTIYF. The CDR3 nucleotides are TGTGCCAGCCACAAGGGAAACCCGGACACGATCGGAAACACCATATATTTT.

V is TRBV5-1 and J is TRBJ2-7; D might be TRBD2 (6 bases). The CDR3 has 14 residues. CDR1 and CDR2 (germline): SGHRS, YFSETQ. Trimming stripped 0 bases from V and 1 base from J, with 8 bases between. The CDR3 is CASSLDGGSYEQYF. CDR3 DNA sequence: TGCGCCAGCAGCTTGGATGGGGGGTCCTACGAGCAGTACTTC.

This clone was seen just once. V is TRBV2 and J is TRBJ1-1; TRBD1 aligns across 9 bases. V shed 4 bases, J shed 4 bases, and the junction held 10 bases outside the gene matches. The CDR3 consists of 16 residues. CDR1 SNHLY and CDR2 FYNNEI come from the germline V gene. The CDR3 here is CASSARQGGIGTEAFF. DNA for the CDR3: TGTGCCAGCAGTGCTCGACAGGGGGGAATAGGCACTGAAGCTTTCTTT.

This chain connects TRBV6-2 or TRBV6-3 to TRBJ2-5; D is possibly TRBD1 (6 bases). The V gene's germline CDR1 is MNHEY and CDR2 SVGEGT. This CDR3 comprises 14 residues. V lost 4 bases to trimming and J lost 1 base, with 10 bases between them. The CDR3 is CASSSTTGQETQYF. DNA for the CDR3: TGTGCCAGCAGTTCGACGACAGGCCAAGAGACCCAGTACTTC.

The CDR3 reads CASSPMDSRKLTDTQYF. Here the CDR3 DNA reads TGCGCCAGCAGCCCTATGGACTCTCGGAAACTCACAGATACGCAGTATTTT. This chain connects TRBV4-1 to TRBJ2-3, with TRBD2 as a possible D gene (5 bases). Trimming stripped 4 bases from V and 2 bases from J, with 19 bases between. This CDR3 contains 17 residues. CDR1 MGHRA and CDR2 YSYEKL come from the germline V gene.

The chain carries TRBV6-6 and TRBJ2-7; 7 nucleotides align to TRBD1. The CDR3 is 14 amino acids. Unmatched junction bases numbered 12, after V lost 4 bases and J lost 9 bases. From germline, CDR1 is MNHNY and CDR2 SVGAGI (reference sequence). CDR3: CASSFGTDVWGQYF. For the CDR3, the DNA is TGTGCCAGCAGTTTTGGGACAGATGTTTGGGGGCAGTACTTC.

The chain carries TRBV7-3 and TRBJ2-5; the D gene is possibly TRBD1 (6 bases). Germline V gene sequence: CDR1 SGHTA, CDR2 FQGTGA. The CDR3 covers 13 residues. The V gene lost 3 bases and the J gene lost 5 bases, with 10 bases spanning the gap. The CDR3 loop reads CASSFNTGETQYF. In DNA, the CDR3 is TGTGCCAGCAGCTTCAACACAGGGGAGACCCAGTACTTC.

This clone was observed a single time. CDR3 coding DNA: TGCGCCAGCAGGAGGAGTGAGGGAACTAACTATGGCTACACCTTC. Its translation: CASRRSEGTNYGYTF. The J gene is TRBJ1-2, the V gene TRBV5-1; D is undetermined. Between the trimmed V and J ends, which lost 5 bases and 0 bases, there was a span of 14 bases. The CDR3 totals 15 residues. Germline V gives CDR1 SGHRS, CDR2 YFSETQ.

The chain recombines TRBV6-1 with TRBJ1-3; D possibly corresponds to TRBD1 (6 bases). The ends were cut back, 2 bases at V and 4 bases at J, with 12 bases in the middle. Germline CDR1 is MNHNS and CDR2 is SASEGT. CDR3 length: 15 residues. CDR3 protein: CASSETQGPGNTIYF. The CDR3 nucleotides read TGTGCCAGCAGTGAAACACAGGGACCAGGAAACACCATATATTTT.

The chain uses TRBV27 and TRBJ1-1; 10 nucleotides align to TRBD1. V gave up 6 bases and J gave up 6 bases; unmatched junction bases: 7. CDR3 length equals 14 residues. Germline-derived CDR1 and CDR2 are MNHEY and SMNVEV (reference sequence). The DNA for the CDR3 is TGTGCCAGCAGCTCGACAGGGGGCCGGGCTGAAGCTTTCTTT. It yields the protein CASSSTGGRAEAFF.

The J gene is TRBJ2-1, the V gene TRBV11-3; 7 bases match TRBD2. V was clipped by 4 bases and J by 7 bases; unmatched bases: 13. The CDR3 has 16 amino acids. The germline V gene has CDR1 SGHNT and CDR2 YENEEA. The CDR3 loop reads CASSYVGGSGRNEQFF. The DNA of the CDR3 is TGTGCCAGCAGCTACGTCGGGGGGTCGGGGAGGAATGAGCAGTTCTTC.

The genes are TRBV10-3 and TRBJ2-2; 10 bases match TRBD1. The CDR3 loop spans 14 amino acids. The V gene end was trimmed by 8 bases and the J gene end by 6 bases; junction bases not matched to a gene: 6. CDR1 ENHRY and CDR2 SYGVKD come from the germline V gene. DNA of the CDR3: TGTGCCATCGGAGGGACAGGGGAGCCCGGGGAGCTGTTTTTT. Its protein is CAIGGTGEPGELFF.

The V call is TRBV27, the J call TRBJ2-3, with a weak D call TRBD2 (5 bases). Trimming removed 2 bases at V and 0 bases at J, with 18 bases between. The germline gives CDR1 MNHEY, CDR2 SMNVEV (reference sequence). This CDR3 spans 18 amino acids. DNA for the CDR3: TGTGCCAGCAGTTTACCCGGGGATTGGGTACCTAGCACAGATACGCAGTATTTT. Translated, it gives CASSLPGDWVPSTDTQYF.

J is TRBJ2-1 and V is TRBV24-1; 12 bases agree with TRBD2. The germline gives CDR1 KGHDR, CDR2 SFDVKD. This CDR3 has 16 residues. V shed 4 bases, J shed 3 bases, and the junction held 3 bases outside the gene matches. CDR3 protein: CATSERLAGDYNEQFF. The CDR3 coding sequence is TGTGCCACCAGTGAACGACTAGCGGGGGACTACAATGAGCAGTTCTTC.

The chain has TRBV4-1 and TRBJ2-3; perhaps TRBD2 as D (5 bases). Germline V gene sequence: CDR1 MGHRA, CDR2 YSYEKL. This CDR3 region has 13 residues. Between the trimmed V and J ends, which lost 2 bases and 8 bases, there was a span of 11 bases. CDR3 sequence: CASSQLRAGTQYF. CDR3 DNA: TGCGCCAGCAGCCAACTACGGGCGGGTACGCAGTATTTT.

This clone has a single count. The V and J genes are TRBV18 and TRBJ2-5, with 11 positions matching TRBD2. V dropped 6 bases and J dropped 3; count of bases not matched to a gene: 3. CDR3 length: 14 amino acids. Germline V gives CDR1 KGHSH, CDR2 LQKENI. CDR3 nucleotides: TGTGCCAGCTCGGCGGGACTAGCGGAAGAGACCCAGTACTTC. Its translation is CASSAGLAEETQYF. Supplemented by reference TRBV18 and TRBJ2-5, the full variable domain reads NAGVMQNPRHLVRRRGQEARLRCSPMKGHSHVYWYRQLPEEGLKFMVYLQKENIIDESGMPKERFSAEFPKEGPSILRIQQVVRGDSAAYFCASSAGLAEETQYFGPGTRLLVL.

DNA of the CDR3: TGTGCCAGCAGCTTTCGACAGGGTGACTATGGCTACACCTTC. It is translated as CASSFRQGDYGYTF. The chain employs TRBV11-2 and TRBJ1-2, with 7 nucleotides matching TRBD1. The V segment lost 3 bases and the J segment 3 bases; nucleotides outside the gene matches: 4. The CDR3 runs to 14 residues. Germline CDR1 and CDR2: SGHAT and FQNNGV. The full variable domain, in which reference TRBV11-2 and TRBJ1-2 provide the parts outside the CDR3, is EAGVAQSPRYKIIEKRQSVAFWCNPISGHATLYWYQQILGQGPKLLIQFQNNGVVDDSQLPKDRFSAERLKGVDSTLKIQPAKLEDSAVYLCASSFRQGDYGYTFGSGTRLTVV.

This rearrangement joins TRBV3-1 (or the pseudogene TRBV3-2) to TRBJ2-7, with TRBD1 identical over 10 bases. CDR1 and CDR2 from the germline V gene are LGHDT and YNNKEL (reference sequence). V gave up 4 bases and J gave up 3 bases; unmatched junction bases: 0. The CDR3 length is 13 residues. CDR3 region: CASSRDRGYEQYF. The CDR3 nucleotides are TGTGCCAGCAGCCGGGACAGGGGCTACGAGCAGTACTTC.

The chain carries TRBV3-1 (or the pseudogene TRBV3-2) and TRBJ2-5, with 9 bases fitting TRBD1. V gave up 1 base and J gave up 5 bases; unmatched junction bases: 8. CDR1 and CDR2 from the germline V gene are LGHDT and YNNKEL (reference sequence). CDR3 length: 16 residues. CDR3 loop: CASSQASTGGKETQYF. As DNA, the CDR3 is TGTGCCAGCAGCCAAGCCTCGACAGGGGGTAAGGAGACCCAGTACTTC.

V usage is TRBV24-1 and J usage is TRBJ2-7; the match to TRBD1 covers 7 bases. Germline CDR1 is KGHDR and CDR2 is SFDVKD. V gave up 7 bases and J gave up 5 bases; unmatched junction bases: 4. This CDR3 comprises 12 residues. In DNA, the CDR3 is TGTGCCACCAGGGACGACAGGGACGAGCAGTACTTC. It yields the protein CATRDDRDEQYF.

This chain links TRBV5-5 with TRBJ2-7; D possibly corresponds to TRBD2 (5 bases). V was clipped by 4 bases and J by 1 base, with 15 bases between them. There are 15 residues in the CDR3. Germline V lookup: CDR1 SGHKS, CDR2 YYEKEE (reference sequence). The DNA for the CDR3 is TGTGCCAGCAGCCTGTGGACTCTAGGGTCCTACGAGCAGTACTTC. Encoded protein: CASSLWTLGSYEQYF.

The V and J genes are TRBV5-1 and TRBJ2-1; TRBD2 aligns across 12 bases. The V segment lost 4 bases and the J segment 10 bases; nucleotides outside the gene matches: 9. The CDR3 is 15 amino acids. CDR1 and CDR2 from the germline V gene are SGHRS and YFSETQ. The DNA for the CDR3 is TGCGCCAGCAGCCAAGCTAGCGGGGGGGCCAGAGAGCAGTTCTTC. This codes for CASSQASGGAREQFF.